The T cell receptor beta chain described here comes from a study of CD4 T cells in relation to SARS-CoV-2 and coronaviruses. Study at large: The negative reference was HIV-1 Nef peptide pool or peptide-free culture.

Per germline, CDR1 SGHTA and CDR2 FQGTGA. The V segment lost 4 bases and the J segment 4 bases; nucleotides outside the gene matches: 6. The CDR3 has 16 residues. Unexposed donor CD4+ T cells date from about 2011-2018, before the COVID-19 pandemic. The cells were cultured for less than twelve days before CD4+ T cells were isolated. As cell numbers allowed, unexposed-donor CD4+ T cells faced SARS-CoV-2 S/N and four cold-coronavirus spikes. Cultures received half-medium IL-2 refreshes on days 3 and 7. The table came from immunoSEQ multiplex PCR; TCRdb's copy has only in-frame clones and leaves some out. The profile shows fewer than 14,000 clones, roughly 82% of them singletons. In the case of this clone: Its antigen is undetermined.

Material for sequencing was CD4+ T cells from PBMCs, cultured in vitro. This rearrangement joins TRBV7-3 to TRBJ2-3, with 12 bases identical to TRBD1. This receptor was identified in a human donor in good health. CDR3 nucleotide sequence: TGTGCCAGCAGCTCGGGACAGGGGGCTTTAGCAGATACGCAGTATTTT. Translated: CASSSGQGALADTQYF.